This entry is about one T cell receptor beta chain. Its antigen is currently not known. Within one base of it there is no much larger clone, and no base qualities were kept. The entry originates in a study of T cell repertoires in cytomegalovirus infection (dated by TCRdb to between 2018 and 2021). At the level of the whole study: Donor HLA type was relevant to the analysis, because carriage of CMV infection together with the matching HLA type was indicated by public TCR beta signatures.

The investigation overall reported the following: In the ex vivo response, HLA-C-restricted CMV-specific TCR beta clonotypes were dominant, and in two of eight donors the single most frequent clonotype came from this HLA-C-restricted group. Cumulative frequency of public TCR beta family members discriminated carriers of CMV infection plus the relevant HLA type in this cohort and an independent approximately 350-donor cohort.

Sequencing used an Illumina HiSeq 1500. Clones were called with MiXCR by TCRdb after fastp trimmed the public reads at Q25, and only in-frame beta chains were retained. All rows with the same CDR3 protein become a single entry with the most common DNA and genes. The sample yields about 230,000 distinct CDR3 sequences; roughly 22% were counted once. The leading ten clones occupy roughly 20% of the sample. V and J are trimmed by 3 bases and 5 bases, and the gene matches miss 11 bases of the junction. Including the terminal cysteine and phenylalanine, the CDR3 comprises 15 residues. Only CDR3 DNA remains: 45 bases, in frame from the first base. The germline V gene (reference sequence) gives CDR1 as DFQATT and CDR2 as SNEGSKA.

The rearranged segments are TRBV20-1 and TRBJ2-7; 9 of the junction bases match TRBD1. The receptor comes from a human donor in good health (CMV status not recorded). Some clones in this sample may be carry-over from other donors' samples. Source material: CD8+ T cells from PBMCs. The nucleotides are TGCAGTGCTAGGGGGGGACAGGGCAATCCCCACGAGCAGTACTTC. Translated, it gives CSARGGQGNPHEQYF.